This TCR beta chain came from a study of blood T cells in healthy people across ages. CDR3 length: 14 residues. Germline values: CDR1 SGHRS, CDR2 YFSETQ. V was shortened by 1 base and J by 5 bases, with 12 bases between the two germline ends. Primed by a sample-barcoded 5' primer and a J-beta primer mix, a second PCR proceeded for 7 to 11 cycles. TCRdb re-derived calls from the 5' RACE reads in MiXCR, one entry per CDR3 protein. The sample comprises around 780,000 distinct CDR3 sequences, roughly 24% of which are singletons, and around 3% rests with the top ten. This clonotype was detected only a few times. These data were also filed under a second study, of T cells of mothers and their children.

The source is a boy younger than 18 in good health. The chain combines TRBV5-1 with TRBJ2-5; D gene uncertain. Sequences were obtained from blood. CDR3 in DNA: TGCGCCAGCAGCTTGCAATCCGAAACCGAGACCCAGTACTTC. Protein sequence: CASSLQSETETQYF.